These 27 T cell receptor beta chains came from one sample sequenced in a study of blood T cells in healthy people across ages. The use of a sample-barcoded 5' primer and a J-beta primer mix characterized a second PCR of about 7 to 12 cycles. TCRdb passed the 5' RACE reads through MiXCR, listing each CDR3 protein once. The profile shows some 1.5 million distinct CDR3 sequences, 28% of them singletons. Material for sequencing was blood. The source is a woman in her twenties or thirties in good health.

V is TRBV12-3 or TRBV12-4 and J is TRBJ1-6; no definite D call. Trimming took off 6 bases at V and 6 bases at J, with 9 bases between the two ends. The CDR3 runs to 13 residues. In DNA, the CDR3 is TGTGCCAGCAGCTTCGAGGGTAATTCACCCCTCCACTTT. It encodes CASSFEGNSPLHF.

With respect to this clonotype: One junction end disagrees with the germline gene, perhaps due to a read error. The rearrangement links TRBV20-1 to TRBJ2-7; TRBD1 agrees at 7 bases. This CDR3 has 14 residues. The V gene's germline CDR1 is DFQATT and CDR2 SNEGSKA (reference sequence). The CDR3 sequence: CSASRSGGVYEQYF. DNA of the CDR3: TGTAGTGCTAGTCGGTCAGGGGGAGTCTACGAGCAGTACTTC.

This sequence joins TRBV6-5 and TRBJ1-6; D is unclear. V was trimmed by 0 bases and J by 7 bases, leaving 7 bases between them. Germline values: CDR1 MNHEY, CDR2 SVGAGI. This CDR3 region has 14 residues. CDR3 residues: CASSYSSRNSPLHF. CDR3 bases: TGTGCCAGCAGTTACTCGTCGAGGAATTCACCCCTCCACTTT.

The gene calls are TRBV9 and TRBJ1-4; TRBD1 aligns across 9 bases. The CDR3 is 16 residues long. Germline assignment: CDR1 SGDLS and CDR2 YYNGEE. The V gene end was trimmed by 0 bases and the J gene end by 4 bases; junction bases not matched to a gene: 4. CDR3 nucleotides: TGTGCCAGCAGCGTAGGGAGACAGGGGGGTAATGAAAAACTGTTTTTT. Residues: CASSVGRQGGNEKLFF.

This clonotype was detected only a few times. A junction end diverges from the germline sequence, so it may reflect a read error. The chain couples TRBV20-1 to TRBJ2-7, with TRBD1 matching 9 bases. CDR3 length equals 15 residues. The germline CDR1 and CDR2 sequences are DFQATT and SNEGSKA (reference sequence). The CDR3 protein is CGASSKGQGAYEQYF. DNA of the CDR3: TGCGGTGCTAGTTCAAAGGGACAGGGTGCCTACGAGCAGTACTTC.

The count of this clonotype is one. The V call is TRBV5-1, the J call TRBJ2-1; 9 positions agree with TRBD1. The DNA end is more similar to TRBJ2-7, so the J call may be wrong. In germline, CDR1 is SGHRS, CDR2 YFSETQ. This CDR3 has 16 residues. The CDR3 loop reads CASSLGGTGTYNEQYF. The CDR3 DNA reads TGCGCCAGCAGCTTGGGGGGGACAGGGACCTACAATGAGCAGTACTTC.

The CDR3 DNA follows: TGCGCCAGCAGCTTCGGGGGTGTCATGAACACTGAAGCTTTCTTT. It encodes CASSFGGVMNTEAFF. The V and J genes are TRBV5-1 and TRBJ1-1; weak D call: TRBD1 (5 bases). CDR3 size: 15 residues. The germline V gene has CDR1 SGHRS and CDR2 YFSETQ. V was trimmed by 2 bases and J by 0 bases, leaving 11 bases between them.

The CDR3 DNA reads TGCGCCAGCAGCTTAGTCGGGGTAGCGGGGGAGACCCAGTACTTC. This sequence encodes CASSLVGVAGETQYF. The gene calls are TRBV5-1 and TRBJ2-5; 8 bases are shared with TRBD2. CDR3 length: 15 residues. Trimming took 2 bases from V and 5 from J; bases not matched to a gene: 8. Germline V gene data show CDR1 as SGHRS and CDR2 as YFSETQ. Using reference TRBV5-1 and TRBJ2-5 for the parts outside the CDR3, the full variable domain is KAGVTQTPRYLIKTRGQQVTLSCSPISGHRSVSWYQQTPGQGLQFLFEYFSETQRNKGNFPGRFSGRQFSNSRSEMNVSTLELGDSALYLCASSLVGVAGETQYFGPGTRLLVL.

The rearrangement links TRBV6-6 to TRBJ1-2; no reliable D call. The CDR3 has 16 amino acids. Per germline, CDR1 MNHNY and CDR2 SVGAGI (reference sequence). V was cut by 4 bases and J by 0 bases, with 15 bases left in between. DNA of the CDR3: TGTGCCAGCAGTTCCCTACAAGGATACTCTAACTATGGCTACACCTTC. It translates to CASSSLQGYSNYGYTF.

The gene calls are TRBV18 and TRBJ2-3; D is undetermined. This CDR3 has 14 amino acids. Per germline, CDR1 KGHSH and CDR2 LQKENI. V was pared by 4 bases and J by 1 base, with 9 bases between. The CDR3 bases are TGTGCCAGCTCACGATTATCGGGCACAGATACGCAGTATTTT. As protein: CASSRLSGTDTQYF.

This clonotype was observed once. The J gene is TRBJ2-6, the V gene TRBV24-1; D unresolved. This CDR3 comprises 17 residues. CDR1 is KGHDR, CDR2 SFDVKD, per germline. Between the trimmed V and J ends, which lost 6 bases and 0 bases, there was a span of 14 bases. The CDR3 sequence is CATSLVKVPSGANVLTF. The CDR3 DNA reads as TGTGCCACCAGTCTAGTAAAGGTCCCCTCTGGGGCCAACGTCCTGACTTTC.

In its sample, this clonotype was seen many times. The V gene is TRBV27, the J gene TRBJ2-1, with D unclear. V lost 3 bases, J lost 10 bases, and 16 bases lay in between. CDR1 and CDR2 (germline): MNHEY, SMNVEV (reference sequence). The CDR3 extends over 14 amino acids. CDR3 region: CASSLTRVNREQFF. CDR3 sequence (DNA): TGTGCCAGCAGTTTGACCCGGGTGAACCGGGAGCAGTTCTTC.

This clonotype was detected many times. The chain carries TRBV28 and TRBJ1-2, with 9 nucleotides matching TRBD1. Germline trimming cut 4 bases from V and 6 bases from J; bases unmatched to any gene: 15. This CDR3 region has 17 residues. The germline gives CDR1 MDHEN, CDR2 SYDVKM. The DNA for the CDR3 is TGTGCCAGCAGTTCCCCCGTAGGCAAAACAGGGGGCAATGGCTACACCTTC. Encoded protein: CASSSPVGKTGGNGYTF.

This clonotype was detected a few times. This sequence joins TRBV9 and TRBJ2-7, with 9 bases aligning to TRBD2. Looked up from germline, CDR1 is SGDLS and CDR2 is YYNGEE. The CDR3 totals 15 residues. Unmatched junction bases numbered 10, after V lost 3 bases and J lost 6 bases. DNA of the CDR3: TGTGCCAGCAGCGAAGAGCGGGGGGCGGGGGGCGAGCAGTACTTC. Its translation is CASSEERGAGGEQYF.

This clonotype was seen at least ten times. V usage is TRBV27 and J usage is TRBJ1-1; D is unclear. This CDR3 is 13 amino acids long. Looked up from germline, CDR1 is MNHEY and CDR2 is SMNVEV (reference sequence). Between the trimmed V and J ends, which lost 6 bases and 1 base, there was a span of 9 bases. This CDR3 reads CASSFGQNTEAFF. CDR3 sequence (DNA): TGTGCCAGCAGCTTCGGGCAGAACACTGAAGCTTTCTTT.

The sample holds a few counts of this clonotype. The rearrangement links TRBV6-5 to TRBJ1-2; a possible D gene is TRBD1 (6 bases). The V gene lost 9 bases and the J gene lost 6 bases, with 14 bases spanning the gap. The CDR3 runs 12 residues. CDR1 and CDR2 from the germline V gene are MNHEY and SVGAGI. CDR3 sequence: CASKQGRDGYTF. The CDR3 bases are TGTGCCAGTAAACAGGGAAGGGATGGCTACACCTTC.

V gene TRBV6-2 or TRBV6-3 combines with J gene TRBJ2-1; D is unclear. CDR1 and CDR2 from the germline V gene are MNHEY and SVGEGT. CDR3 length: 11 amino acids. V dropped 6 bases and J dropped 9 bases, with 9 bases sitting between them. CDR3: CASSIYLEQFF. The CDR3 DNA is TGTGCCAGCAGCATCTACCTTGAGCAGTTCTTC.

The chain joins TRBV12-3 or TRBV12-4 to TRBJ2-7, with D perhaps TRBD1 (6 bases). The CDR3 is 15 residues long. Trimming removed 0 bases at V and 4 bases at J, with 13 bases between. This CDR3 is CASSLAQGPPYEQYF. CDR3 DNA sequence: TGTGCCAGCAGTTTAGCACAGGGACCCCCATACGAGCAGTACTTC.

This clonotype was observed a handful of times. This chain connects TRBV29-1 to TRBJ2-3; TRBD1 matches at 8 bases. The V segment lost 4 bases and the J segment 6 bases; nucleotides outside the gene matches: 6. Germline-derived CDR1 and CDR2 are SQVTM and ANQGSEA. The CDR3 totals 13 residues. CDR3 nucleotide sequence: TGCAGCGTTGCCGAGACAGGGGTGGATACGCAGTATTTT. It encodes CSVAETGVDTQYF.

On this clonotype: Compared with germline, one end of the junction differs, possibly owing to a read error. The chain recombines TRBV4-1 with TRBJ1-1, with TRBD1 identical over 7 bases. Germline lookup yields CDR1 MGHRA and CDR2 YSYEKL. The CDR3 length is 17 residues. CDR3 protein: CASSQGFMRGHYTEAFF. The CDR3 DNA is TGCGCCAGCAGCCAAGGATTTATGAGGGGGCATTACACTGAGGCTTTCTTT.

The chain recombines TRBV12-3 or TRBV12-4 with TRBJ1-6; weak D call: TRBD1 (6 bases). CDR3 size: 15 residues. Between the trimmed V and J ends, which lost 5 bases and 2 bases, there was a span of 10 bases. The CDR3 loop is CASSTGNPYNSPLHF. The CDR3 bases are TGTGCCAGCAGTACAGGGAACCCCTATAATTCACCCCTCCACTTT.

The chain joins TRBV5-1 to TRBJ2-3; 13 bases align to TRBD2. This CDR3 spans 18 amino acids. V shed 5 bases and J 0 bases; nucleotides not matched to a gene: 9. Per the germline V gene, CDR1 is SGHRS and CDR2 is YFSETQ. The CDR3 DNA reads TGCGCCAGCAGGCGACTAGCGGGGGGAAGTGGAAGCACAGATACGCAGTATTTT. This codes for CASRRLAGGSGSTDTQYF.

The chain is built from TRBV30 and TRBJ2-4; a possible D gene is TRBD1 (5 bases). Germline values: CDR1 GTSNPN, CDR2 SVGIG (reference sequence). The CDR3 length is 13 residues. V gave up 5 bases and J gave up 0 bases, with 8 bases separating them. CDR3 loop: CAWDSLAKNIQYF. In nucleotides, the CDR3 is TGTGCCTGGGACAGTCTAGCCAAAAACATTCAGTACTTC.

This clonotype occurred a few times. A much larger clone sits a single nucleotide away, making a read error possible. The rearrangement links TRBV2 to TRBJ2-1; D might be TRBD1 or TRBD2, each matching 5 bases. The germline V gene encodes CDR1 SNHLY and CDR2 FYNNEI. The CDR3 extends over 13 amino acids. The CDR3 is CAREGSSYDEQFF. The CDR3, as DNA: TGTGCCAGAGAGGGGAGCTCCTACGATGAGCAGTTCTTC.

The CDR3 nucleotides read TGTGCCAGCAGCTTAGCGGGGCGGAGAGAAAAACTGTTTTTT. This translates into CASSLAGRREKLFF. This chain joins TRBV7-2 and TRBJ1-4, with D possibly matching TRBD1 (5 bases). This CDR3 contains 14 residues. The ends were cut back, 0 bases at V and 8 bases at J, with 10 bases in the middle. Germline-derived CDR1 and CDR2 are SGHTA and FQGNSA.

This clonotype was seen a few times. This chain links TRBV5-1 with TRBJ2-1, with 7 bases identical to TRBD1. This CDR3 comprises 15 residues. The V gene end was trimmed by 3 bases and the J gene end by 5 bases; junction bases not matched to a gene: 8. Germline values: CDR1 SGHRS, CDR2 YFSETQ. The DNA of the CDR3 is TGCGCCAGCAGCTCCCAGACAGGGATCGACAATGAGCAGTTCTTC. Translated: CASSSQTGIDNEQFF.

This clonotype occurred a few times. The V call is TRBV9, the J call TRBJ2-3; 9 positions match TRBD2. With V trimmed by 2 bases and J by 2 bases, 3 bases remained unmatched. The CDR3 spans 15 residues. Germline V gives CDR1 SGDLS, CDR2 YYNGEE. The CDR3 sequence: CASSVSSGTTDTQYF. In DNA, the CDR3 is TGTGCCAGCAGCGTCTCTAGCGGGACCACAGATACGCAGTATTTT.